The clone carrying this TCR beta chain has just a few counts. As yet, its antigen is unknown. CDR3 size: 15 residues. V shed 4 bases and J shed 4 bases, with 16 bases lying between them. Germline values: CDR1 LNHNV, CDR2 YYDKDF (reference sequence). A second about 7 to 12 cycle PCR used barcoded and J-beta primers. TCRdb reanalysed the 5' RACE reads using MiXCR and keeps one entry per CDR3 protein. The repertoire holds roughly 1 million distinct CDR3 sequences, around 25% seen once, with 0.65% to 0.95% in the top ten. Total RNA was extracted at no less than 5 micrograms per sample. The entry originates in a study of blood T cells in healthy people across ages. Findings and limits, study-wide: Strong correlation linked observed beta diversity and percent naive T cells.

These data were also reused for a study on T cells of mothers and their children. That source adds: Each mother gave over 8 million TCR beta CDR3 reads; each child, roughly 3 million.

The rearrangement uses TRBV15 and TRBJ2-5; no clear D gene. Material: blood. The origin of this receptor is a girl aged 2-10 years in good health. The CDR3 sequence: CATSKVSLVGETQYF. As DNA, the CDR3 is TGTGCCACCAGCAAAGTCTCCTTGGTAGGAGAGACCCAGTACTTC. Together with reference TRBV15 and TRBJ2-5, the CDR3 gives the full variable domain: DAMVIQNPRYQVTQFGKPVTLSCSQTLNHNVMYWYQQKSSQAPKLLFHYYDKDFNNEADTPDNFQSRRPNTSFCFLDIRSPGLGDTAMYLCATSKVSLVGETQYFGPGTRLLVL.